Sequencing of this T cell receptor (beta chain) was carried out in a study of patients and donors after allogeneic stem cell transplantation (dated by TCRdb to the early 2020s). Library preparation used RT-PCR. The listed sequencing device is NextSeq 550. The public reads were reanalyzed by TCRdb: fastp trimming at Q25, MiXCR alignment, in-frame beta chains only. Entries are consolidated by CDR3 protein sequence, retaining the most common genes and DNA. This sample has over 400,000 distinct CDR3 sequences in its table, and more than 15% of those were observed once. The top ten clonotypes cover 7.2% of the sample. This clonotype turned up a few times. Its antigen remains undetermined. Base qualities were left out, and no much larger clone turns up one base away. V is cut by 1 base and J by 6 bases, and the space between the germline ends is 15 bases. Taken from cysteine to phenylalanine, the CDR3 has 15 residues. The retained sequence is limited to the CDR3, 45 bases, with the frame set at the first base. The germline V gene gives CDR1 as SNHLY and CDR2 as FYNNEI.

The chain was built from TRBV2 and TRBJ1-1, with an unclear D gene assignment. This sequence was found in a human donor who was either an allogeneic HSCT recipient or a stem cell or donor lymphocyte infusion donor (not recorded which). It is not recorded whose cells these are; they may come from a transplant donor. The sequenced sample was blood, either unsorted or a sorted T cell fraction (not recorded which). The nucleotides read TGTGCCAGCAGTGAAGTGGCAGTGAGTGGGGCTGAAGCTTTCTTT. Its product reads: CASSEVAVSGAEAFF.